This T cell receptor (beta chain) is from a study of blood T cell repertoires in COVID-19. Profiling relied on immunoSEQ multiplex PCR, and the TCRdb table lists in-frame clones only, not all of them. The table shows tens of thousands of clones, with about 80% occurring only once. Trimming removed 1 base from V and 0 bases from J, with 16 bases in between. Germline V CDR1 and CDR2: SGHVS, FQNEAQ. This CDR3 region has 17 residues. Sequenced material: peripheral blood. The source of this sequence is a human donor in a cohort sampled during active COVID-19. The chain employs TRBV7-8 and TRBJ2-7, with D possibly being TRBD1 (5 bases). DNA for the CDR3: TGTGCCAGCAGCTTAGTCTTAGGGATACAGGCCTCCTACGAGCAGTACTTC. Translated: CASSLVLGIQASYEQYF.